This T cell receptor beta chain was recovered during a study of chemoradiotherapy in HPV16-positive cancers. General study results and limits: HPV-specific T cells were functionally defined from only two HPV16-positive patients. Better recurrence-free survival went with HPV-responsive T-cell expansion in HPV16-positive patients.

Repertoires were sampled repeatedly during chemoradiotherapy. Comment on this clone: Its antigen is unknown.

Data came from immunoSEQ multiplex PCR; TCRdb stores just in-frame clones and leaves some out. The sample includes about 1,800 clones, over 85% of them seen just once. Sequencing was performed on tumor tissue, taken from a patient who underwent chemoradiotherapy. The receptor comes from a human donor with HPV-associated anogenital cancer.

CDR3 sequence: CASGQGQNSPLHF. CDR3 DNA sequence: TGTGCCAGCGGACAGGGCCAGAATTCACCCCTCCACTTT. The rearrangement uses TRBV7-3 and TRBJ1-6, with TRBD1 matching over 8 bases. Germline V gene lookup returns CDR1 SGHTA and CDR2 FQGTGA. CDR3 size: 13 residues. V was pared by 8 bases and J by 7 bases, with 4 bases of the junction left unmatched.